These T cell receptor beta chains were read from a single sample in a study of blood T cell repertoires in COVID-19. Libraries were prepared by immunoSEQ multiplex PCR; TCRdb keeps only in-frame clonotypes and omits some of them. The repertoire holds around 300,000 clones, approximately 83% seen once, with approximately 9.9% in the top ten. Material for sequencing was peripheral blood. These receptors came from a woman between 70 and 85 years old with acute or convalescent COVID-19. CDR3s include the opening cysteine and the closing phenylalanine or tryptophan. The D gene is left open where the match is weak. Clone size is not always given. Where it is, it says once, few, many or a class for expanded clones.

clone_size d_call j_call v_call cdr3_aa cdr3_nt
- TRBD1 TRBJ2-7 TRBV25-1 CASSEFRTGGAEQYF TGTGCCAGCAGTGAATTTAGGACAGGGGGCGCCGAGCAGTACTTC
- - TRBJ2-1 TRBV5-1 CASSLSGTAGNEQFF TGCGCCAGCAGCCTGTCCGGGACAGCGGGCAATGAGCAGTTCTTC
- - TRBJ2-2 TRBV7-3 CASSSATGNTGELFF TGTGCCAGCAGCTCCGCGACAGGGAACACCGGGGAGCTGTTTTTT
- - TRBJ1-1 TRBV30 CAWSPRDSEAFF TGTGCCTGGAGCCCCCGCGACAGTGAAGCTTTCTTT
few - TRBJ2-7 TRBV5-1 CASSIEGGPYEQYF TGCGCCAGCAGCATTGAAGGGGGTCCCTACGAGCAGTACTTC
- TRBD1 TRBJ1-4 TRBV9 CASSAPQGGKLFF TGTGCCAGCAGCGCACCACAGGGGGGAAAACTGTTTTTT
- TRBD1 TRBJ1-2 TRBV10-3 CASTGGAGGYTF TGTGCCAGCACAGGGGGCGCAGGTGGCTACACCTTC
few TRBD1 TRBJ1-2 TRBV2 CASSESQGVVRGYTF TGTGCCAGCAGCGAATCACAGGGGGTCGTTAGAGGCTACACCTTC
- - TRBJ2-5 TRBV5-1 CASSLGGPRGGFETQYF TGCGCCAGCAGCTTGGGGGGGCCCAGGGGCGGATTTGAGACCCAGTACTTC
- - TRBJ1-1 TRBV6-2/TRBV6-3 CASSYWQSNTEAFF TGTGCCAGCAGTTACTGGCAGTCGAACACTGAAGCTTTCTTT
- - TRBJ2-2 TRBV28 CASRGREAGELFF TGTGCCAGCAGGGGCAGGGAGGCCGGGGAGCTGTTTTTT
- TRBD2 TRBJ2-3 TRBV6-5 CASSPRGGGTDTQYF TGTGCCAGCAGTCCACGGGGGGGCGGCACAGATACGCAGTATTTT
- - TRBJ2-3 TRBV30 CAWSPPRGLTDTQYF TGTGCCTGGAGTCCTCCGAGAGGCCTTACAGATACGCAGTATTTT
once - TRBJ1-2 TRBV19 CASSTLDTSPGYTF TGTGCCAGTAGTACGCTGGACACCTCCCCAGGCTACACCTTC
- TRBD1 TRBJ1-1 TRBV5-4 CASREGAGTANTEAFF TGTGCCAGCAGAGAAGGGGCCGGGACAGCGAACACTGAAGCTTTCTTT
- - TRBJ1-6 TRBV10-2 CASSEEQAQGSPLHF TGCGCCAGCAGTGAGGAACAGGCCCAGGGGTCACCCCTCCACTTT
once TRBD1 TRBJ1-2 TRBV9 CASSAQGARQIYGYTF TGTGCCAGCAGCGCGCAGGGGGCCCGACAGATCTATGGCTACACCTTC
- - TRBJ2-7 TRBV18 CASSPPRRAGREHEQYF TGTGCCAGCTCACCACCACGTCGGGCGGGGCGGGAACACGAGCAGTACTTC
- TRBD1 TRBJ2-2 TRBV5-1 CASSYQTGGSGELFF TGCGCCAGCAGTTACCAAACAGGGGGTAGCGGGGAGCTGTTTTTT
- TRBD2 TRBJ2-5 TRBV5-1 CASSLGGGGPETQYF TGCGCCAGCAGCTTGGGTGGCGGGGGGCCAGAGACCCAGTACTTC
- - TRBJ1-1 TRBV5-1 CASRVEGTPNTEAFF TGCGCCAGCAGGGTCGAGGGGACACCGAACACTGAAGCTTTCTTT
once TRBD1 TRBJ1-2 TRBV11-2 CASSISAGGRVDGYTF TGTGCCAGCAGTATCTCTGCAGGGGGTAGGGTTGATGGCTACACCTTC
- TRBD2 TRBJ2-1 TRBV5-1 CASSLELAGYNEQFF TGCGCCAGCAGCTTGGAACTAGCGGGTTACAATGAGCAGTTCTTC
- - TRBJ2-3 TRBV7-6 CASSPGTLLTDTQYF TGTGCCAGCAGCCCCGGGACTCTCCTCACAGATACGCAGTATTTT
- - TRBJ1-5 TRBV6-5 CASKLGSNQPQHF TGTGCCAGCAAGCTTGGTAGCAATCAGCCCCAGCATTTT
- - TRBJ2-1 TRBV7-2 CASSKRIGERYNEQFF TGTGCCAGCAGCAAACGTATCGGGGAACGCTACAATGAGCAGTTCTTC